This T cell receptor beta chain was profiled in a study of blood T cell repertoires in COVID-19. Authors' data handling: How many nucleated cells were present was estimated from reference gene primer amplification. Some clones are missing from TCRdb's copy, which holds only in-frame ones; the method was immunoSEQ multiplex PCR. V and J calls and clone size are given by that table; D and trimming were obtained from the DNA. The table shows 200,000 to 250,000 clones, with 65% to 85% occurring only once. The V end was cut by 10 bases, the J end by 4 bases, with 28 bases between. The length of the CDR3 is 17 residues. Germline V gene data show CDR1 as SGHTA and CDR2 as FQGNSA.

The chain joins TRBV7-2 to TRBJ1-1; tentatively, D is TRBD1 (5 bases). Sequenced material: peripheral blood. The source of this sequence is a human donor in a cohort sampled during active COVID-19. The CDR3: CATSQSLSARGITEAFF. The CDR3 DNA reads TGTGCCACCTCCCAAAGTCTTTCCGCCCGGGGGATCACTGAAGCTTTCTTT.